These 23 T cell receptor beta chains share one sample of origin, sequenced in a study of blood T cell repertoires in COVID-19. Data came from immunoSEQ multiplex PCR; TCRdb stores just in-frame clones and leaves some out. The repertoire holds fewer than 350,000 clones, with roughly nine tenths as singletons. The sequencing sample was made of peripheral blood. These receptors were collected from a woman between 25 and 40 years old with COVID-19, enrolled during active disease.

To note about this clone: The junction departs from germline at one end; a sequencing error may be responsible. The genes are TRBV6-1 and TRBJ2-7; D possibly corresponds to TRBD2 (5 bases). The CDR3 covers 11 residues. The V gene's germline CDR1 is MNHNS and CDR2 SASEGT. CDR3 DNA: TGTGCCAGCAGTGAAGTTTCGGGGATCAATTTC. Encoded protein: CASSEVSGINF.

This clone appeared a single time. This sequence joins TRBV6-5 and TRBJ2-1, with D perhaps TRBD1 (6 bases). The germline V gene has CDR1 MNHEY and CDR2 SVGAGI. The length of the CDR3 is 13 residues. Between the trimmed V and J ends, which lost 4 bases and 9 bases, there was a span of 13 bases. CDR3 amino acids: CASSFHGGGEQFF. As DNA, the CDR3 is TGTGCCAGCAGTTTTCATGGGGGCGGTGAGCAGTTCTTC.

V is TRBV21-1 and J is TRBJ1-4; the listed D gene, TRBD1, was not tested against the DNA. TRBV21-1 is given as a pseudogene. This CDR3 has 15 amino acids. The CDR3 region has the DNA TGTGCCAGCAGCACCAGGACAGGGAAGAATGAAAAACTGTTTTTT. Translation: CASSTRTGKNEKLFF.

The V and J genes are TRBV19 and TRBJ2-1, with a weak D call TRBD1 (6 bases). Germline loops: CDR1 LNHDA, CDR2 SQIVND (reference sequence). The V and J ends lost 5 bases and 3 bases respectively, with 17 bases between them. The CDR3 runs to 16 residues. For the CDR3, the DNA is TGTGCCAGTAGTCCTTTAATAACAGGGTTCTACAATGAGCAGTTCTTC. Translating it yields CASSPLITGFYNEQFF.

The chain carries TRBV28 and TRBJ1-6, with D uncertain. The CDR3 has 14 amino acids. Looked up from germline, CDR1 is MDHEN and CDR2 is SYDVKM. Between the trimmed V and J ends, which lost 7 bases and 3 bases, there was a span of 10 bases. CDR3 amino acids: CASMSGLYNSPLHF. DNA for the CDR3: TGTGCCAGCATGTCCGGTCTCTATAATTCACCCCTCCACTTT.

The chain is built from TRBV7-2 and TRBJ1-2, with unresolved D. Germline V gives CDR1 SGHTA, CDR2 FQGNSA. Trimming stripped 4 bases from V and 6 bases from J, with 15 bases between. The CDR3 totals 14 residues. CDR3 DNA sequence: TGTGCCAGCAGCTCGGACTTAAGGGTAGATGGCTACACCTTC. Encoded protein: CASSSDLRVDGYTF.

DNA of the CDR3: TGTGCCATCAGTGAGGCCTCCCGGGACAGCGATTCCTGGTACCAAGAGACCCAGTACTTC. It encodes CAISEASRDSDSWYQETQYF. The chain recombines TRBV10-3 with TRBJ2-5; 7 bases line up with TRBD1. After removal of 2 bases from V and 0 bases from J, the junction contained 18 bases not matched to a gene. This CDR3 contains 20 residues. Looked up from germline, CDR1 is ENHRY and CDR2 is SYGVKD.

This chain joins TRBV5-1 and TRBJ2-1, with D tentatively TRBD2 (5 bases). The CDR3 contains 10 residues. Germline V gene data show CDR1 as SGHRS and CDR2 as YFSETQ. V lost 5 bases and J lost 13, with 10 bases in between. The CDR3 DNA is TGCGCCAGCAGTAGTCGGACTCAGTTCTTC. It codes for CASSSRTQFF.

This chain joins TRBV27 and TRBJ2-7; D not resolved. The ends were cut back, 5 bases at V and 7 bases at J, with 15 bases in the middle. CDR1 and CDR2 from the germline V gene are MNHEY and SMNVEV (reference sequence). The CDR3 runs 13 residues. As DNA, the CDR3 is TGTGCCAGCAGTCCCTTCCTGAGGTGGGAGCAGTACTTC. This codes for CASSPFLRWEQYF.

This chain uses TRBV20-1 with TRBJ2-7; TRBD2 agrees at 12 bases. This CDR3 has 16 residues. From germline, CDR1 is DFQATT and CDR2 SNEGSKA (reference sequence). Trimming took 3 bases from V and 0 from J; bases not matched to a gene: 6. The CDR3 sequence: CSASTSGGLLSYEQYF. The CDR3 DNA follows: TGCAGTGCTAGTACTAGCGGGGGGCTCCTCTCCTACGAGCAGTACTTC.

The V call is TRBV11-2, the J call TRBJ2-7; D remains unclear. The germline V gene encodes CDR1 SGHAT and CDR2 FQNNGV. The CDR3 is 12 residues long. The V end lost 5 bases, the J end lost 5 bases, and 10 bases lay between the germline ends. CDR3 nucleotides: TGTGCCAGCAGCCTTTACAGCCACGAGCAGTACTTC. Translation: CASSLYSHEQYF.

A few counts support this clone. This chain connects TRBV7-8 to TRBJ2-2; 16 bases agree with TRBD2. The V and J ends lost 2 bases and 4 bases, in that order; junction bases with no gene match: 7. CDR3 length: 19 amino acids. Germline lookup yields CDR1 SGHVS and CDR2 FQNEAQ. The CDR3 region has the DNA TGTGCCAGCAGCTTAAAGGGACTAGCGGGGGGGCCTCGCACCGGGGAGCTGTTTTTT. Translating it yields CASSLKGLAGGPRTGELFF.

V is TRBV15 and J is TRBJ1-6, with no clear D. V lost 3 bases and J lost 0, with 18 bases in between. Germline V gene sequence: CDR1 LNHNV, CDR2 YYDKDF (reference sequence). The CDR3 has 19 amino acids. CDR3 amino acids: CATSRPSSGVGSYNSPLHF. Written as DNA, the CDR3 is TGTGCCACCAGCAGGCCGTCAAGCGGGGTGGGCTCCTATAATTCACCCCTCCACTTT.

About this clone: A clone one base away is much larger, so this may be a read error. This chain uses TRBV6-6 with TRBJ1-1; TRBD1 is a possible D gene (5 bases). CDR3 length equals 13 residues. The V end was cut by 2 bases, the J end by 2 bases, with 6 bases between. Germline CDR1 is MNHNY and CDR2 is SVGAGI (reference sequence). CDR3 DNA: TGTGCCAGCAGTTACGACAGCAACACTGAAGCTTTCTTT. It encodes CASSYDSNTEAFF.

V and J are TRBV3-1 (or the pseudogene TRBV3-2) and TRBJ2-2; D is unclear. V was shortened by 4 bases and J by 4 bases, with 13 bases between the two germline ends. The germline gives CDR1 LGHDT, CDR2 YNNKEL (reference sequence). The CDR3 is 15 amino acids. The CDR3 here is CASSPLGSPTGELFF. In DNA, the CDR3 is TGTGCCAGCAGCCCCCTAGGCAGCCCCACCGGGGAGCTGTTTTTT.

The V gene is TRBV7-9, the J gene TRBJ1-4; D call uncertain. The CDR3 sequence is 15 residues long. V was pared by 2 bases and J by 4 bases, with 11 bases between. The germline gives CDR1 SEHNR, CDR2 FQNEAQ (reference sequence). This chain's CDR3 is CASSLLAQINEKLFF. CDR3 DNA sequence: TGTGCCAGCAGCTTACTCGCCCAGATTAATGAAAAACTGTTTTTT.

V is TRBV19 and J is TRBJ1-5; 7 bases are shared with TRBD1. Trimming removed 6 bases from V and 3 bases from J; junction bases left unmatched: 8. The CDR3 consists of 15 residues. Germline V gene data show CDR1 as LNHDA and CDR2 as SQIVND (reference sequence). The CDR3 is CASRRDRADNQPQHF. CDR3 sequence (DNA): TGTGCCAGTAGGCGGGACAGAGCTGACAATCAGCCCCAGCATTTT.

This sequence joins TRBV7-2 and TRBJ1-6; the D is unclear. Trimming cost V 2 bases and J 5 bases, with 10 bases left between them. The V gene's germline CDR1 is SGHTA and CDR2 FQGNSA. The CDR3 totals 15 residues. The CDR3 here is CASSLNGGNNSPLHF. DNA of the CDR3: TGTGCCAGCAGCTTAAACGGTGGTAATAATTCACCCCTCCACTTT.

In DNA, the CDR3 is TGCAGTGCTAAGGGGGTAGATACGCAGTATTTT. Translating gives CSAKGVDTQYF. This chain links TRBV20-1 with TRBJ2-3, with D perhaps matching TRBD1 (6 bases). CDR3 length equals 11 residues. The V gene lost 4 bases and the J gene lost 5 bases, with 7 bases spanning the gap. From germline, CDR1 is DFQATT and CDR2 SNEGSKA (reference sequence).

This chain joins TRBV7-6 and TRBJ2-1; a possible D gene is TRBD1 (5 bases). Trimming stripped 5 bases from V and 10 bases from J, with 12 bases between. The CDR3 has 12 residues. The germline CDR1 and CDR2 sequences are SGHVS and FNYEAQ. CDR3 sequence reads: CASSRAGNEQFF. DNA for the CDR3: TGTGCCAGCAGCCGAGCAGGGAACGAGCAGTTCTTC.

The rearrangement uses TRBV5-6 and TRBJ2-2; D perhaps matches TRBD2 (6 bases). The CDR3 spans 16 residues. V lost 0 bases and J 7 bases, leaving 16 bases between the germline ends. The germline gives CDR1 SGHDT, CDR2 YYEEEE. CDR3 coding DNA: TGTGCCAGCAGCTTGGAGGCAGCGGGTGCTTTCGGGGAGCTGTTTTTT. This gives the protein CASSLEAAGAFGELFF.

The chain links TRBV5-1 to TRBJ2-2, with TRBD1 identical over 7 bases. CDR1 is SGHRS, CDR2 YFSETQ, per germline. V lost 2 bases and J lost 1; bases outside the gene matches: 5. This CDR3 has 16 residues. In DNA form, the CDR3 reads TGCGCCAGCAGCTTACATCGGACAGGGAACACCGGGGAGCTGTTTTTT. It translates to CASSLHRTGNTGELFF.

The J gene is TRBJ2-4, the V gene TRBV5-5; possible D gene TRBD1, 6 bases. V lost 4 bases to trimming and J lost 0 bases, with 14 bases between them. CDR1 is SGHKS and CDR2 is YYEKEE in the germline V gene (reference sequence). There are 16 residues in the CDR3. DNA of the CDR3: TGTGCCAGCAGCGGCGGACAGACGGTAGCCAAAAACATTCAGTACTTC. Translation gives CASSGGQTVAKNIQYF.